Shown below are 30 T cell receptor beta chains from a single sample sequenced in a study of T cell responses to AZD1222 COVID-19 vaccine. Generated by immunoSEQ multiplex PCR, the TCRdb table keeps only in-frame clones and is missing some. Found here are about 110,000 clones, 85% to 95% of them singletons; the top ten hold about 7.8%. The specimen comprised peripheral blood, sampled on day 0 of AZD1222 vaccination. The receptor source for this set is an adult in good health.

The chain recombines TRBV28 with TRBJ1-1; TRBD1 is a possible D gene (5 bases). Germline CDR1 and CDR2: MDHEN and SYDVKM. V was cut by 5 bases and J by 7 bases, with 14 bases left in between. This CDR3 comprises 13 residues. As DNA, the CDR3 is TGTGCCAGCAGTCCAGGCGGGGCGCGTGAAGCTTTCTTT. Encoded protein: CASSPGGAREAFF.

This rearrangement joins TRBV6-5 to TRBJ1-2, with TRBD1 as a possible D gene (6 bases). The CDR3 runs to 14 residues. Trimming took 0 bases from V and 4 from J, leaving 9 bases between them. Per the germline V gene, CDR1 is MNHEY and CDR2 is SVGAGI. The CDR3, as DNA: TGTGCCAGCAGTTACTCCGGACAGCCCTATGGCTACACCTTC. Translated, it gives CASSYSGQPYGYTF.

The rearrangement links TRBV30 to TRBJ1-2, with D uncertain. Germline V gene lookup returns CDR1 GTSNPN and CDR2 SVGIG (reference sequence). Trimming removed 2 bases at V and 5 bases at J, with 15 bases between. The CDR3 sequence is 14 residues long. The CDR3 nucleotides are TGTGCCTGGAGTCCGGGCGGGGAAGGGTATGGCTACACCTTC. It encodes CAWSPGGEGYGYTF.

The chain uses TRBV2 and TRBJ1-2; 7 nucleotides line up with TRBD1. Trimming cost V 6 bases and J 2 bases; bases outside gene matches: 0. The CDR3 length is 12 residues. Germline CDR1 reads SNHLY; CDR2 reads FYNNEI. The DNA for the CDR3 is TGTGCCAGCAGGGGACAGAACTATGGCTACACCTTC. As protein: CASRGQNYGYTF.

The CDR3 is CASSSRVRGNEQFF. In nucleotides, the CDR3 is TGTGCCAGTAGTTCCAGGGTAAGGGGCAATGAGCAGTTCTTC. This sequence joins TRBV19 and TRBJ2-1, with D possibly matching TRBD1 (5 bases). The CDR3 is made up of 14 amino acids. Trimming shortened V by 5 bases and J by 6 bases, and 14 bases separated the two germline ends. Germline CDR1 is LNHDA and CDR2 is SQIVND (reference sequence).

The gene calls are TRBV28 and TRBJ2-5, with 7 nucleotides matching TRBD2. The V gene's germline CDR1 is MDHEN and CDR2 SYDVKM. The junction had 7 bases not matched to a gene; V was cut back by 8 bases and J by 4 bases. This CDR3 comprises 13 residues. The CDR3 DNA is TGTGCCAGCGGTGGGGGAGGGAGAGAGACCCAGTACTTC. This gives the protein CASGGGGRETQYF.

This chain uses TRBV3-1 (or the pseudogene TRBV3-2) with TRBJ1-1, with TRBD1 as a possible D gene (5 bases). V lost 3 bases and J 2 bases, leaving 10 bases between the germline ends. The CDR3 spans 14 residues. Germline loops: CDR1 LGHDT, CDR2 YNNKEL (reference sequence). The CDR3 protein is CASSQGTTNTEAFF. For the CDR3, the DNA is TGTGCCAGCAGCCAGGGGACGACCAACACTGAAGCTTTCTTT.

This chain links TRBV9 with TRBJ2-7, with unresolved D. V lost 0 bases and J 6 bases, leaving 16 bases between the germline ends. The germline V gene has CDR1 SGDLS and CDR2 YYNGEE. The CDR3 is 15 residues long. Here the CDR3 DNA reads TGTGCCAGCAGCGTAGACGGGCGGAGTGGTGGCGAGCAGTACTTC. This sequence encodes CASSVDGRSGGEQYF. The full variable domain, completed using reference TRBV9 and TRBJ2-7, is DSGVTQTPKHLITATGQRVTLRCSPRSGDLSVYWYQQSLDQGLQFLIQYYNGEERAKGNILERFSAQQFPDLHSELNLSSLELGDSALYFCASSVDGRSGGEQYFGPGTRLTVT.

The V and J genes are TRBV14 and TRBJ1-1; D may be TRBD1 (6 bases). Germline V gene data show CDR1 as SGHDN and CDR2 as FVKESK. The CDR3 consists of 16 residues. Trimming left V 5 bases short and J 1 base short, with 17 bases between. The CDR3 protein is CASSKRTGFPNTEAFF. As DNA, the CDR3 is TGTGCCAGCAGCAAACGAACAGGGTTTCCGAACACTGAAGCTTTCTTT.

This clone was recorded once. The chain couples TRBV6-5 to TRBJ2-7; tentatively, D is TRBD2 (5 bases). Germline V lookup: CDR1 MNHEY, CDR2 SVGAGI. The V end lost 5 bases, the J end lost 0 bases, and 11 bases lay between the germline ends. The CDR3 extends over 14 amino acids. The CDR3 loop is CASSMEVTSYEQYF. Written as DNA, the CDR3 is TGTGCCAGCAGTATGGAGGTCACCTCCTACGAGCAGTACTTC.

The table lists this clone with a count of one. This chain connects TRBV3-1 (or the pseudogene TRBV3-2) to TRBJ1-2, with D maybe TRBD1 (5 bases). Trimming shortened V by 3 bases and J by 8 bases, and 13 bases separated the two germline ends. The CDR3 is 13 amino acids. The germline V gene encodes CDR1 LGHDT and CDR2 YNNKEL (reference sequence). Here the CDR3 reads CASSQLGGGGYTF. CDR3 sequence (DNA): TGTGCCAGCAGCCAGCTTGGGGGAGGCGGCTACACCTTC.

CDR3 coding DNA: TGTGCCAGCAAAAGGGACAGCACAGATACGCAGTATTTT. It yields the protein CASKRDSTDTQYF. The V gene is TRBV2, the J gene TRBJ2-3; D is possibly TRBD1 or TRBD2 (5 bases each). This CDR3 has 13 amino acids. The V end was cut by 7 bases, the J end by 0 bases, with 8 bases between. CDR1 and CDR2 from the germline V gene are SNHLY and FYNNEI.

This chain's CDR3 is CASSIEMREAFF. DNA of the CDR3: TGTGCCAGTAGTATAGAGATGAGGGAAGCTTTCTTT. The chain uses TRBV19 and TRBJ1-1; D call uncertain. Trimming took off 0 bases at V and 8 bases at J, with 7 bases between the two ends. Germline CDR1 LNHDA, CDR2 SQIVND (reference sequence). The CDR3 runs 12 residues.

The gene calls are TRBV5-1 and TRBJ1-2; D may be TRBD1 (6 bases). The CDR3 loop spans 14 amino acids. Trimming pared 3 bases from V and 2 bases from J, leaving 11 bases between. Germline CDR1 is SGHRS and CDR2 is YFSETQ. CDR3 residues: CASSSGTQNYGYTF. For the CDR3, the DNA is TGCGCCAGCAGCTCCGGGACACAGAACTATGGCTACACCTTC.

This clone was found once. The chain is built from TRBV16 and TRBJ1-3; D gene ambiguous. CDR1 KGHSY and CDR2 FQNENV come from the germline V gene. Trimming pared 0 bases from V and 4 bases from J, leaving 4 bases between. The CDR3 has 13 amino acids. The CDR3 loop is CASSQSPGNTIYF. Here the CDR3 DNA reads TGTGCCAGCAGCCAATCCCCGGGAAACACCATATATTTT.

Only one count was recorded for this clone. V usage is TRBV24-1 and J usage is TRBJ2-2; D ambiguous. The CDR3 consists of 16 residues. CDR1 KGHDR and CDR2 SFDVKD come from the germline V gene. Trimming shortened V by 5 bases and J by 3 bases, and 15 bases separated the two germline ends. The CDR3 is CATSGSRTSDTGELFF. In DNA form, the CDR3 reads TGTGCCACCAGTGGGTCGCGAACTTCGGACACCGGGGAGCTGTTTTTT.

The chain is built from TRBV19 and TRBJ2-7; D uncertain. This CDR3 comprises 12 residues. V was pared by 5 bases and J by 0 bases, with 5 bases between. Germline V gene lookup returns CDR1 LNHDA and CDR2 SQIVND (reference sequence). In DNA form, the CDR3 reads TGTGCCAGTAGTCAGAACTCCTACGAGCAGTACTTC. This translates into CASSQNSYEQYF.

The rearrangement uses TRBV9 and TRBJ2-1; D remains ambiguous. Germline V gene sequence: CDR1 SGDLS, CDR2 YYNGEE. Trimming pared 0 bases from V and 5 bases from J, leaving 6 bases between. This CDR3 contains 13 residues. CDR3 in amino acids: CASSVGRDNEQFF. Here the CDR3 DNA reads TGTGCCAGCAGCGTAGGAAGAGACAATGAGCAGTTCTTC.

The chain recombines TRBV13 with TRBJ2-2; 11 bases fit TRBD2. The CDR3 runs 16 residues. V lost 4 bases, J lost 5 bases, and 6 bases stayed unmatched. Germline V CDR1 and CDR2: PRHDT, FYEKMQ (reference sequence). CDR3: CASSSLLAGETGELFF. CDR3 DNA sequence: TGTGCCAGCAGCTCGTTACTAGCGGGGGAAACCGGGGAGCTGTTTTTT.

This chain links TRBV7-9 with TRBJ2-1, with TRBD1 matching 7 bases. CDR3 length equals 15 residues. Germline assignment: CDR1 SEHNR and CDR2 FQNEAQ (reference sequence). The V segment lost 8 bases and the J segment 4 bases; nucleotides outside the gene matches: 11. The CDR3 spells CASLAEGQPYNEQFF. CDR3 nucleotides: TGTGCCAGCCTTGCCGAGGGACAGCCGTACAATGAGCAGTTCTTC.

The chain employs TRBV7-9 and TRBJ1-1; D uncertain. Deletions cut 3 bases from V and 4 bases from J, with 6 bases between. Per the germline V gene, CDR1 is SEHNR and CDR2 is FQNEAQ (reference sequence). The CDR3 runs to 12 residues. CDR3 protein: CASSLGSTEAFF. Here the CDR3 DNA reads TGTGCCAGCAGCTTGGGGTCCACTGAAGCTTTCTTT.

The rearrangement links TRBV5-1 to TRBJ2-1; 7 nucleotides align to TRBD1. The V and J ends lost 2 bases and 2 bases, in that order; junction bases with no gene match: 4. From germline, CDR1 is SGHRS and CDR2 YFSETQ. The CDR3 has 15 residues. In DNA form, the CDR3 reads TGCGCCAGCAGCTTTACGGGACAGACCTACAATGAGCAGTTCTTC. Protein sequence: CASSFTGQTYNEQFF.

The CDR3 spells CASSDTVNYGYTF. CDR3 in DNA: TGTGCCAGCAGTGACACAGTTAACTATGGCTACACCTTC. The chain uses TRBV6-1 and TRBJ1-2; D is uncertain. CDR1 is MNHNS, CDR2 SASEGT, per germline. Trimming pared 3 bases from V and 1 base from J, leaving 6 bases between. The length of the CDR3 is 13 residues.

The chain couples TRBV28 to TRBJ1-2; 9 bases are shared with TRBD1. The trim removed 7 bases at V and 2 bases at J, leaving 8 bases unmatched. Germline CDR1 is MDHEN and CDR2 is SYDVKM. This CDR3 region has 15 residues. This CDR3 reads CASIPYRGLNYGYTF. For the CDR3, the DNA is TGTGCCAGCATCCCCTACAGGGGGCTGAACTATGGCTACACCTTC.

This chain connects TRBV28 to TRBJ1-5, with 10 nucleotides matching TRBD1. Germline CDR1 reads MDHEN; CDR2 reads SYDVKM. The V and J ends lost 9 bases and 6 bases, in that order; junction bases with no gene match: 17. The CDR3 covers 17 residues. The chain's CDR3 is CASPPGAGTGVGQPQHF. CDR3 DNA sequence: TGTGCCAGTCCCCCAGGAGCCGGGACAGGGGTAGGTCAGCCCCAGCATTTT.

J is TRBJ2-7 and V is TRBV6-5; D might be TRBD1 (5 bases). Trimming removed 6 bases at V and 1 base at J, with 13 bases between. Germline V gene lookup returns CDR1 MNHEY and CDR2 SVGAGI. CDR3 length: 14 residues. The CDR3: CASRPTARSYEQYF. DNA of the CDR3: TGTGCCAGCAGGCCGACAGCGCGGTCCTACGAGCAGTACTTC.

In DNA, the CDR3 is TGTGCCAGCAGTCTCCAGACTAGCGGCTCCTACGAGCAGTACTTC. Translating it yields CASSLQTSGSYEQYF. The rearrangement links TRBV28 to TRBJ2-7; 9 positions agree with TRBD2. CDR3 length: 15 amino acids. The V gene end was trimmed by 5 bases and the J gene end by 0 bases; junction bases not matched to a gene: 5. In germline, CDR1 is MDHEN, CDR2 SYDVKM.

The chain is built from TRBV12-3 or TRBV12-4 and TRBJ1-6; D is ambiguous. CDR3 length: 13 amino acids. Trimming pared 7 bases from V and 9 bases from J, leaving 13 bases between. The CDR3, as DNA: TGTGCCAGCACCCTGGGGATAGGTTCACCCCTCCACTTT. Protein sequence: CASTLGIGSPLHF.

The chain links TRBV7-9 to TRBJ2-7; the D gene is possibly TRBD1 (6 bases). The CDR3 length is 12 residues. Trimming took off 6 bases at V and 6 bases at J, with 12 bases between the two ends. Germline V gene sequence: CDR1 SEHNR, CDR2 FQNEAQ (reference sequence). Here the CDR3 DNA reads TGTGCCAGCAGACAGGGACGGAGCGAGCAGTACTTC. It encodes CASRQGRSEQYF.

V is TRBV14 and J is TRBJ2-7; no reliable D call. With 0 bases removed from V and 4 bases from J, the gap between germline ends came to 13 bases. Per the germline V gene, CDR1 is SGHDN and CDR2 is FVKESK. The CDR3 loop spans 15 amino acids. The CDR3 nucleotides are TGTGCCAGCAGCCAAGATTGGGAAACAGTTTACGAGCAGTACTTC. Residues: CASSQDWETVYEQYF.